A single TCR beta chain is shown here with its context. The CDR3 loop spans 14 amino acids. V was pared by 4 bases and J by 3 bases, with 5 bases of the junction left unmatched. CDR1 is SGHDT, CDR2 YYEEEE, per germline. These data come from a study of blood T cells in healthy people across ages. The second PCR ran roughly 6 to 11 cycles with a sample-barcoded 5' primer and J-beta primers. TCRdb analysed the 5' RACE reads with MiXCR anew, one entry per CDR3 protein. The data hold under 750,000 distinct CDR3 sequences, with roughly 48% observed a single time. The source of this sequence is a man older than 75 in good health. The chain is built from TRBV5-6 and TRBJ1-2; TRBD1 matches 8 bases. The sample was blood. The CDR3 loop reads CASSVGQAYYGYTF. DNA of the CDR3: TGTGCCAGCAGCGTGGGACAGGCATACTATGGCTACACCTTC.